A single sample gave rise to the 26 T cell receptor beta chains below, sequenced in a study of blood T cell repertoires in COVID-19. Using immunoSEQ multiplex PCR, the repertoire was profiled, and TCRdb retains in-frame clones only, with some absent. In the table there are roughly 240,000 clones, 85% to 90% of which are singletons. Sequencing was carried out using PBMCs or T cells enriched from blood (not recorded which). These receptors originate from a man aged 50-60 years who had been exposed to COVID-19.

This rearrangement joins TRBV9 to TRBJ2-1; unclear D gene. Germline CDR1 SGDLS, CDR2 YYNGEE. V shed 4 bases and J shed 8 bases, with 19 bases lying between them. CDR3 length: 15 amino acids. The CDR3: CASSPSVGGPHEQFF. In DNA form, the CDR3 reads TGTGCCAGCAGCCCAAGTGTTGGCGGCCCCCATGAGCAGTTCTTC.

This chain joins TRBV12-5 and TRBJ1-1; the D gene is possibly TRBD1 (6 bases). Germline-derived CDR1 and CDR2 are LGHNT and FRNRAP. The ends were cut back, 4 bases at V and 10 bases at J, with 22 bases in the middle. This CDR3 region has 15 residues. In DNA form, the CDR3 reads TGTGCTAGTGGTTGGGACGGGGCCCCAGGGGAGGGAGCTTTCTTT. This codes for CASGWDGAPGEGAFF.

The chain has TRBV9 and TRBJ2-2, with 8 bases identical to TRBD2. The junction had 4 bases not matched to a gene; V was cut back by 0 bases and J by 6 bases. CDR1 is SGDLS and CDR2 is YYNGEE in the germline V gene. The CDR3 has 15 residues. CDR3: CASSVVAGSAGELFF. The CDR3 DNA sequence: TGTGCCAGCAGCGTAGTAGCGGGATCCGCCGGGGAGCTGTTTTTT.

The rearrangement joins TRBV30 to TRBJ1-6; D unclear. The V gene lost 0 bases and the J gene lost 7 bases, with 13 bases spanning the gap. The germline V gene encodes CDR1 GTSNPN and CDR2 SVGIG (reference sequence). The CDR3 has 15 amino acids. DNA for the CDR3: TGTGCCTGGAGTGTAGACACCTCCTGGAATTCACCCCTCCACTTT. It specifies CAWSVDTSWNSPLHF.

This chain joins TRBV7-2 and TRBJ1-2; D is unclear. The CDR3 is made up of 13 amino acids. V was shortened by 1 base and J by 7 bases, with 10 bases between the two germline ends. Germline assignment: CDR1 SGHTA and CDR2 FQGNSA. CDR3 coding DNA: TGTGCCAGCAGCTTAGATGTATCCTTTGGCTACACCTTC. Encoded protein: CASSLDVSFGYTF.

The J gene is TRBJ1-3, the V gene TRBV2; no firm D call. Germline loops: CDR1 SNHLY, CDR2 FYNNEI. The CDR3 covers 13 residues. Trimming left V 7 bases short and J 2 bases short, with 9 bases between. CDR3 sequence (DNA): TGTGCCAGCACCCGACTCACTGGAAACACCATATATTTT. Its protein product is CASTRLTGNTIYF.

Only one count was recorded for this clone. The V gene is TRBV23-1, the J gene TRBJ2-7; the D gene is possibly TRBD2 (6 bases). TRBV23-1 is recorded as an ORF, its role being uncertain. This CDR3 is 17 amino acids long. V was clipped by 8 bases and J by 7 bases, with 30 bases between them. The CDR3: CASAKNGGTEGLDEQYV. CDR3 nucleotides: TGCGCCAGCGCAAAAAATGGAGGTACGGAGGGGCTGGATGAGCAGTACGTC.

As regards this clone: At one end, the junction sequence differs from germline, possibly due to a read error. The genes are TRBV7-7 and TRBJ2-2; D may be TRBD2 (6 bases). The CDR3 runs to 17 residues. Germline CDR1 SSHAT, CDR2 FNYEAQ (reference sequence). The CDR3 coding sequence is TGTGCTAGCAGCTTGACTAGAGACACGTCTTCCACCGGGGAGCTGTTTTTT. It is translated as CASSLTRDTSSTGELFF.

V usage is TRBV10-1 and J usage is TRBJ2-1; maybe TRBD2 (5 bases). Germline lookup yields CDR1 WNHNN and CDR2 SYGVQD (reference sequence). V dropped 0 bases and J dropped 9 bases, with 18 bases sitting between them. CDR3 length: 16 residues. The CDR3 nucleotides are TGCGCCAGCAGTGAGTCGACTCTCGGGCGGGTGGGTGAGCAGTTCTTC. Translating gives CASSESTLGRVGEQFF.

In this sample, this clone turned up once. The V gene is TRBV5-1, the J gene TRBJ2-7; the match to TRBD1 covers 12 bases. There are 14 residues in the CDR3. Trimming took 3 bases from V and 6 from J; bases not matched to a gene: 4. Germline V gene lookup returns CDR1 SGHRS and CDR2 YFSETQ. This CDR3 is CASSSGQGAGEQYF. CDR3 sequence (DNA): TGCGCCAGCAGCTCGGGACAGGGGGCAGGCGAGCAGTACTTC. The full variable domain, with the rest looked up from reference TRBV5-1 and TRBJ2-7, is KAGVTQTPRYLIKTRGQQVTLSCSPISGHRSVSWYQQTPGQGLQFLFEYFSETQRNKGNFPGRFSGRQFSNSRSEMNVSTLELGDSALYLCASSSGQGAGEQYFGPGTRLTVT.

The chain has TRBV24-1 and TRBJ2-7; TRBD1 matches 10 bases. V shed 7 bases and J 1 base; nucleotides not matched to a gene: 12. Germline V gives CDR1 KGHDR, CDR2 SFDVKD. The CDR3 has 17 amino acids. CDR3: CATSGGGGTGASYEQYF. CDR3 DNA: TGTGCCACCAGCGGTGGAGGGGGGACAGGGGCATCCTACGAGCAGTACTTC.

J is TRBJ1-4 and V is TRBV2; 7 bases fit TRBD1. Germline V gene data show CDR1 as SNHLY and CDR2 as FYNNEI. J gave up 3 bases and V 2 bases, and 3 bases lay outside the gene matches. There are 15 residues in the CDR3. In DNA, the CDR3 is TGTGCCAGCAGTGAACAGGGGGTGGCTAATGAAAAACTGTTTTTT. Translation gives CASSEQGVANEKLFF. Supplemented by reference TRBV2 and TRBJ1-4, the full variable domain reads EPEVTQTPSHQVTQMGQEVILRCVPISNHLYFYWYRQILGQKVEFLVSFYNNEISEKSEIFDDQFSVERPDGSNFTLKIRSTKLEDSAMYFCASSEQGVANEKLFFGSGTQLSVL.

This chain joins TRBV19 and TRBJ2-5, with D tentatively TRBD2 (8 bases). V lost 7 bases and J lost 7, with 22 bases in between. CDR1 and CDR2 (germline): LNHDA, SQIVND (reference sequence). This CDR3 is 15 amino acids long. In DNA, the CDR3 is TGTGCCAGTAAGGGAGGGGACAGCGGGGGAGTGACCCAGTACTTC. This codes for CASKGGDSGGVTQYF.

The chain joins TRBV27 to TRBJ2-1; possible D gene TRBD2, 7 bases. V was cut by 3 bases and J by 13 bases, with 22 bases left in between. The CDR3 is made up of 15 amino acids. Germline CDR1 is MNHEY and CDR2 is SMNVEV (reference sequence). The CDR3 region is CASSFGRRLAGAQFF. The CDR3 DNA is TGTGCCAGCAGTTTTGGTAGGCGACTAGCAGGGGCACAGTTCTTC.

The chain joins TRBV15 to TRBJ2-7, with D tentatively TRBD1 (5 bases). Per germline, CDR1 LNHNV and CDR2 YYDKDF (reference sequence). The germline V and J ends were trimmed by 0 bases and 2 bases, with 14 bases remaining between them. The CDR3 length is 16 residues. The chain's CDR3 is CATSRDEPDRPYEQYF. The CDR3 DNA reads TGTGCCACCAGCAGAGATGAGCCAGACAGACCCTACGAGCAGTACTTC. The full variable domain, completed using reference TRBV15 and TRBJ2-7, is DAMVIQNPRYQVTQFGKPVTLSCSQTLNHNVMYWYQQKSSQAPKLLFHYYDKDFNNEADTPDNFQSRRPNTSFCFLDIRSPGLGDTAMYLCATSRDEPDRPYEQYFGPGTRLTVT.

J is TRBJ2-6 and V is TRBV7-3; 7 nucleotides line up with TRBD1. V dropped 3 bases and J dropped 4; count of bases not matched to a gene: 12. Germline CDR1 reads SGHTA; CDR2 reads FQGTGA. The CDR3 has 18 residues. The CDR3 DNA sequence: TGTGCCAGCAGCTTGACAGGGTCACGCATCGACGGGGCCAACGTCCTGACTTTC. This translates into CASSLTGSRIDGANVLTF.

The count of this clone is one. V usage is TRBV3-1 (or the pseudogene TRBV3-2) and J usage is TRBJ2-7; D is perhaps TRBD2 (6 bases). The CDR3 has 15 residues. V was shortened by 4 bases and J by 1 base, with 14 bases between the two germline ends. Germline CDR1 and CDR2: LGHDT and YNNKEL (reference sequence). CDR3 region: CASSRDSNPSYEQYF. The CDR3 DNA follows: TGTGCCAGCAGCCGGGACTCCAATCCGTCCTACGAGCAGTACTTC.

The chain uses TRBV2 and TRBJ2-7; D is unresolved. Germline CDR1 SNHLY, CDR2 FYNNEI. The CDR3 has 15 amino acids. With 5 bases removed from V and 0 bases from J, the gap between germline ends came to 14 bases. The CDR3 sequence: CASSPGATLSYEQYV. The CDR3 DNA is TGTGCCAGCAGTCCAGGCGCAACCCTCTCCTACGAGCAGTACGTC.

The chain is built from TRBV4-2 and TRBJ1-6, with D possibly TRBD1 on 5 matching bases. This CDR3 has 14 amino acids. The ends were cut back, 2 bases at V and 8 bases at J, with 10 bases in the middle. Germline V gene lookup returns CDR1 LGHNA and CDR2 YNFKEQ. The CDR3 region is CASSQQTQDSPLHF. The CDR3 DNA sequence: TGTGCCAGCAGCCAACAGACACAGGATTCACCCCTCCACTTT.

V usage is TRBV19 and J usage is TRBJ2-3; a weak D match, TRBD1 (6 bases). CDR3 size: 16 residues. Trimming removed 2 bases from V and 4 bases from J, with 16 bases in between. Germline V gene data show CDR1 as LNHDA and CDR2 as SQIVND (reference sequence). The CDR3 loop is CASSITGMGWADTQYF. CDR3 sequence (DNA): TGTGCCAGTAGTATAACAGGGATGGGGTGGGCAGATACGCAGTATTTT.

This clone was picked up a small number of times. The DNA of the CDR3 is TGTGCCAGCAGATCACCGGGACAGAGTACCTACGAGCAGTACTTC. Protein sequence: CASRSPGQSTYEQYF. The chain has TRBV28 and TRBJ2-7; 7 bases align to TRBD1. The CDR3 contains 15 residues. CDR1 MDHEN and CDR2 SYDVKM come from the germline V gene. V shed 6 bases and J 2 bases; nucleotides not matched to a gene: 10.

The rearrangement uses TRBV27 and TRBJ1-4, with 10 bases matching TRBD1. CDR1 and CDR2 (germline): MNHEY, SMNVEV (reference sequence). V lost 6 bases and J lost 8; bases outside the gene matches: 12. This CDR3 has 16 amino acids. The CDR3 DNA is TGTGCCAGCAGCCTTACACCTGGGACAGGGGAAGAAAAACTGTTTTTT. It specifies CASSLTPGTGEEKLFF.

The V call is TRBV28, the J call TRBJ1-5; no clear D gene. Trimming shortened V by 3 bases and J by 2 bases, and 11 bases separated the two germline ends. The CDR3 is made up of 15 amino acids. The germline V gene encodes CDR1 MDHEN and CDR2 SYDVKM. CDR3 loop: CASSLGAVRNQPQHF. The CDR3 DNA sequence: TGTGCCAGCAGTTTGGGAGCCGTGCGCAATCAGCCCCAGCATTTT.

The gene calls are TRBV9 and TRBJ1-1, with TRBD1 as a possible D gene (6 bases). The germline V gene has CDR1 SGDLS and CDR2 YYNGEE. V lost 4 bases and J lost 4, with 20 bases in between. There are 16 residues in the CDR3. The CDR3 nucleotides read TGTGCCAGCAGCCCTTGGCCCAGGGGCGTTAGCACTGAAGCTTTCTTT. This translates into CASSPWPRGVSTEAFF. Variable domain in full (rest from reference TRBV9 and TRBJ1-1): DSGVTQTPKHLITATGQRVTLRCSPRSGDLSVYWYQQSLDQGLQFLIQYYNGEERAKGNILERFSAQQFPDLHSELNLSSLELGDSALYFCASSPWPRGVSTEAFFGQGTRLTVV.

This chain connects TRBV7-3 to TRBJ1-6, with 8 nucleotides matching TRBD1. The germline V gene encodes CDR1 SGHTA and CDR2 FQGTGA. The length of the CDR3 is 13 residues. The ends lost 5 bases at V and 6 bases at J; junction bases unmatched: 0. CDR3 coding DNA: TGTGCCAGCAGCACAGGGGGTAATTCACCCCTCCACTTT. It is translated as CASSTGGNSPLHF.

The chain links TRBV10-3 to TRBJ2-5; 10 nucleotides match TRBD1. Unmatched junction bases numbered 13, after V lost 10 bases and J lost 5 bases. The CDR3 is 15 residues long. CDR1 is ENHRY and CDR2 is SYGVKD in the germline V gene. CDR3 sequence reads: CATRAGTGVGETQYF. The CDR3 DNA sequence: TGTGCCACCCGCGCCGGGACAGGGGTTGGGGAGACCCAGTACTTC.